The T cell receptor beta chain under discussion was sequenced for a study of blood T cell repertoires in COVID-19. Study-wide background: Sites across the United States, Italy and Spain contributed samples from acute and convalescent COVID-19. PBMCs, B-cell-depleted T cells, or T cells provided the cDNA or gDNA that made up the material.

Data came from immunoSEQ multiplex PCR; TCRdb stores just in-frame clones and leaves some out. The table records some 170,000 clones, just over 90% of them present only once. CDR3 length equals 15 residues. V was cut by 4 bases and J by 7 bases, with 14 bases left in between. Germline-derived CDR1 and CDR2 are LGHDT and YNNKEL (reference sequence). The sequencing sample was made of peripheral blood. This receptor was taken from a woman aged 60-75 years with COVID-19, enrolled during active disease. V usage is TRBV3-1 (or the pseudogene TRBV3-2) and J usage is TRBJ1-6; a weak D match, TRBD1 (6 bases). CDR3 DNA sequence: TGTGCCAGCAGCCCCGCGACAGGAGCCAATTCACCCCTCCACTTT. Its protein is CASSPATGANSPLHF.